This record concerns one T cell receptor beta chain sequence. This sample was taken from a study of technical replicates of blood from several donors. The CDR3 spans 14 residues. V lost 2 bases, J lost 8 bases, and 6 bases stayed unmatched. In germline, CDR1 is MGHRA, CDR2 YSYEKL. The repertoire was sequenced with immunoSEQ multiplex PCR; TCRdb's copy has only in-frame clones and lacks some. Among tens of thousands of clones listed, more than 75% were seen once. The TCR originated in a human donor in good health. Some clones in this sample may be carry-over from other donors' samples. The sample was PBMCs. The genes are TRBV4-1 and TRBJ2-3; 8 bases align to TRBD1. The CDR3, as DNA: TGCGCCAGCAGCCAAATGGACAGGGCCGGTACGCAGTATTTT. Translating it yields CASSQMDRAGTQYF.